These 8 T cell receptor beta chains were all obtained from the same sample, sequenced in a study of blood T cell repertoires in COVID-19 (dated by TCRdb to about 2020). Libraries were made using the immunoSEQ multiplex PCR assay. TCRdb stores this immuneACCESS table with in-frame sequences only. Part of the clones is absent; in the studies checked, under half of the shortfall reflects unresolved V genes, and no reason is known for the rest. This sample has 150,000 or so clones in its table, and approximately 85% of those were observed once. The ten largest clones capture roughly 5% of the sample. The specimen was peripheral blood. The receptors shown here come from a woman aged 45-59 years with COVID-19, enrolled during active disease.

As concerns this clone: The junction shows a germline mismatch at one end, possibly a read error. The V gene is TRBV30, the J gene TRBJ2-3, with 7 bases that match TRBD1. The CDR3 runs 12 residues. Germline V CDR1 and CDR2: GTSNPN, SVGIG (reference sequence). This chain's CDR3 is CSGQESTDTQYF. CDR3 bases: TGCTCCGGACAGGAAAGCACAGATACGCAGTATTTT.

The chain recombines TRBV27 with TRBJ1-1; tentative D call: TRBD1 (6 bases). Germline-derived CDR1 and CDR2 are MNHEY and SMNVEV (reference sequence). This CDR3 contains 14 residues. Trimming stripped 5 bases from V and 5 bases from J, with 15 bases between. CDR3 amino acids: CASSPRGGITEAFF. The CDR3 DNA sequence: TGTGCCAGCAGTCCACGGGGGGGCATAACTGAAGCTTTCTTT.

At least ten counts were recorded for this clone. V is TRBV7-8 and J is TRBJ1-1; possibly TRBD1 for D (6 bases). The CDR3 runs to 16 residues. CDR1 and CDR2 (germline): SGHVS, FQNEAQ. V gave up 4 bases and J gave up 4 bases, with 19 bases separating them. CDR3 bases: TGTGCCAGCAGCTCGGTGGCAGGGGCAGTAGGCACTGAAGCTTTCTTT. Amino acid sequence: CASSSVAGAVGTEAFF. Full variable domain (remainder filled in from reference TRBV7-8 and TRBJ1-1): GAGVSQSPRYKVAKRGQDVALRCDPISGHVSLFWYQQALGQGPEFLTYFQNEAQLDKSGLPSDRFFAERPEGSVSTLKIQRTQQEDSAVYLCASSSVAGAVGTEAFFGQGTRLTVV.

The J gene is TRBJ1-4, the V gene TRBV28; D not certain. Germline lookup yields CDR1 MDHEN and CDR2 SYDVKM. The V gene lost 2 bases and the J gene lost 2 bases, with 6 bases spanning the gap. The CDR3 has 14 residues. The CDR3 DNA is TGTGCCAGCAGTTTAGGGCAGACTAATGAAAAACTGTTTTTT. This sequence encodes CASSLGQTNEKLFF.

The genes are TRBV18 and TRBJ2-6, with D perhaps TRBD1 (5 bases). In germline, CDR1 is KGHSH, CDR2 LQKENI. The CDR3 runs 16 residues. V was clipped by 0 bases and J by 0 bases, with 6 bases between them. CDR3 in DNA: TGTGCCAGCTCACCACCAGGGGTCTCTGGGGCCAACGTCCTGACTTTC. Residues: CASSPPGVSGANVLTF. The full variable domain, its missing parts supplied by reference TRBV18 and TRBJ2-6, is NAGVMQNPRHLVRRRGQEARLRCSPMKGHSHVYWYRQLPEEGLKFMVYLQKENIIDESGMPKERFSAEFPKEGPSILRIQQVVRGDSAAYFCASSPPGVSGANVLTFGAGSRLTVL.

The chain links TRBV10-2 to TRBJ1-5, with 9 bases matching TRBD1. Germline loops: CDR1 WSHSY, CDR2 SAAADI. V gave up 7 bases and J gave up 3 bases; unmatched junction bases: 7. This CDR3 region has 15 residues. DNA of the CDR3: TGCGCCAGCACGCCTGGGACAGGGAACAATCAGCCCCAGCATTTT. It translates to CASTPGTGNNQPQHF.

This clone was picked up one time. The chain links TRBV5-6 to TRBJ1-6; 10 nucleotides line up with TRBD1. V dropped 4 bases and J dropped 10; count of bases not matched to a gene: 5. The germline V gene encodes CDR1 SGHDT and CDR2 YYEEEE. This CDR3 has 14 amino acids. The CDR3 coding sequence is TGTGCCAGCAGCCCCGGGACAGGGGACTCACCCCTCCACTTT. Protein sequence: CASSPGTGDSPLHF.

This clone was detected a few times. J is TRBJ1-5 and V is TRBV4-3; the D is unclear. Germline assignment: CDR1 LGHNA and CDR2 YSLEER. The V gene lost 0 bases and the J gene lost 5 bases, with 11 bases spanning the gap. The CDR3 is made up of 15 amino acids. CDR3 nucleotide sequence: TGCGCCAGCAGCCAAGACTCGGGAGCCTATCAGCCCCAGCATTTT. The encoded protein is CASSQDSGAYQPQHF.